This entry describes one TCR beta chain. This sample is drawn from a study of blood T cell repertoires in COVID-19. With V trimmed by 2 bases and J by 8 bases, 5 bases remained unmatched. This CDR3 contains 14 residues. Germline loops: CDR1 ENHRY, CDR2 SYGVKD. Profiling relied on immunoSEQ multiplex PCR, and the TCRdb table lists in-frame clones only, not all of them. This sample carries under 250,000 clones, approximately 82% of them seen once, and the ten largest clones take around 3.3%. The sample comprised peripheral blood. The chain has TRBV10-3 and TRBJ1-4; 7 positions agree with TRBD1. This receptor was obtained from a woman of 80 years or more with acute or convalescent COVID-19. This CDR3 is CAISESTGEEKLFF. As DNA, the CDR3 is TGTGCCATCAGTGAGAGTACAGGGGAGGAAAAACTGTTTTTT.